This T cell receptor (beta chain) was identified during a study of tumour-infiltrating T cells in Burkitt lymphoma (dated by TCRdb to 2018 to 2020). Background for the entire study: TCR repertoire data were compared against clinical outcome, and productive clonality predicted overall survival and progression-free survival independently of established prognostic factors such as age at diagnosis.

The library came from the immunoSEQ multiplex PCR assay. TCRdb took this table from immuneACCESS and kept in-frame rearrangements with V and J called. Such tables lack part of the clones; where checked against another copy, unresolved V genes explain under half of the gap, and the rest is unexplained. For this sample the table gives 6,000 to 8,500 clones, of which over 60% were detected only once. In total, the top ten clones hold roughly 37% of the sample. In the case of this clone: No antigen is known for it. Base-call qualities are not available, and no considerably larger clone is one nucleotide away.

Sequences were obtained from tumor tissue. The receptor's source is a human donor with diffuse large B-cell lymphoma.

The CDR3 sequence is CASSLRGFEVEETQYF. The DNA is TGTGCCAGCAGCCTAAGAGGTTTCGAAGTGGAAGAGACCCAGTACTTC. This sequence uses TRBV7-8 and TRBJ2-5; no D segment can be confidently identified. The CDR1 and CDR2 encoded by the germline V gene are SGHVS and FQNEAQ. The CDR3 covers 16 residues, taking in both the cysteine and the phenylalanine. Only the CDR3 DNA stays, 48 bases, in frame from base 1. Trimming removed 5 bases from V and 3 bases from J, leaving 19 bases between the germline ends.